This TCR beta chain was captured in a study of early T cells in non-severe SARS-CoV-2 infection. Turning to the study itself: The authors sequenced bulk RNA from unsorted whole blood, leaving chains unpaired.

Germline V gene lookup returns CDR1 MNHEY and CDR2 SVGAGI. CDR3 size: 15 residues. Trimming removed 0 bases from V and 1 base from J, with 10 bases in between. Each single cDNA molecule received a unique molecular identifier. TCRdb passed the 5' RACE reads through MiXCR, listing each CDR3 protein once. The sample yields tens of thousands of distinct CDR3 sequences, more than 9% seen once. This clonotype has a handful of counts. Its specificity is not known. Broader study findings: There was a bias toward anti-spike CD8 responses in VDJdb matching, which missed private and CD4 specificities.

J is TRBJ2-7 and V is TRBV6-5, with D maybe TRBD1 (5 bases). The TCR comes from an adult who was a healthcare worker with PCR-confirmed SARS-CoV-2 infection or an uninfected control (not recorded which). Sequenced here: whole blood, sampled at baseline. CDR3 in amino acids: CASSYSFQGSYEQYF. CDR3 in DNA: TGTGCCAGCAGTTACTCATTCCAGGGTTCCTACGAGCAGTACTTC.